Presented here are 20 T cell receptor beta chains from one specimen sequenced in a study of T cell repertoires in cytomegalovirus infection. One entry per CDR3 protein results from TCRdb running MiXCR on the reads. The sample gives 680,000 or so distinct CDR3 sequences, around a third of which show up once; roughly 18% is in the top ten. These TCRs' antigens remain unknown. The sequenced sample was cultured PBMCs, obtained from culture after CMV antigen stimulation. The receptors derive from a human donor in good health (CMV status not recorded). Some clones in this sample may be carry-over from other donors' samples.

Turning to this clonotype: At one end, the junction sequence differs from germline, possibly due to a read error. The chain combines TRBV30 with TRBJ1-5; D gene ambiguous. Germline CDR1 is GTSNPN and CDR2 is SVGIG (reference sequence). This CDR3 has 13 residues. DNA for the CDR3: TGTACCTGGAGTCCATCTATTTATGGGCCCCAGCATTTT. Its translation: CTWSPSIYGPQHF. Full variable domain (outside the CDR3, taken from reference TRBV30 and TRBJ1-5): SQTIHQWPATLVQPVGSPLSLECTVEGTSNPNLYWYRQAAGRGLQLLFYSVGIGQISSEVPQNLSASRPQDRQFILSSKKLLLSDSGFYLCTWSPSIYGPQHFGDGTRLSIL.

This clonotype was counted only a few times. The chain joins TRBV6-1 to TRBJ1-1; D is perhaps TRBD1 (6 bases). The CDR3 is 17 amino acids. The germline V gene encodes CDR1 MNHNS and CDR2 SASEGT. Trimming took 6 bases from V and 0 from J, leaving 20 bases between them. CDR3 region: CASRILKGGRVNTEAFF. The DNA of the CDR3 is TGTGCCAGCAGGATACTGAAGGGGGGGCGGGTGAACACTGAAGCTTTCTTT.

The genes are TRBV27 and TRBJ1-2, with TRBD1 matching over 8 bases. Looked up from germline, CDR1 is MNHEY and CDR2 is SMNVEV (reference sequence). V shed 5 bases and J 7 bases; nucleotides not matched to a gene: 9. CDR3 size: 14 residues. The CDR3 region is CASSPRVDRGGYTF. The CDR3 DNA follows: TGTGCCAGCAGTCCTAGAGTCGACAGGGGTGGCTACACCTTC.

V and J are TRBV15 and TRBJ2-3, with D tentatively TRBD2 (6 bases). This CDR3 contains 15 residues. V was shortened by 5 bases and J by 5 bases, with 17 bases between the two germline ends. From germline, CDR1 is LNHNV and CDR2 YYDKDF (reference sequence). This CDR3 reads CATSSLREPRDTQYF. CDR3 in DNA: TGTGCCACCAGCTCACTCCGGGAGCCACGAGATACGCAGTATTTT.

The chain has TRBV19 and TRBJ2-1; D is unresolved. V was cut by 1 base and J by 8 bases, with 9 bases left in between. CDR1 and CDR2 (germline): LNHDA, SQIVND (reference sequence). The CDR3 spans 13 residues. CDR3 DNA sequence: TGTGCCAGTAGTATAGTATTAGGCGATGAGCAGTTCTTC. Amino acid sequence: CASSIVLGDEQFF.

This clonotype was seen once. The chain couples TRBV20-1 to TRBJ1-1; tentative D call: TRBD1 (6 bases). Looked up from germline, CDR1 is DFQATT and CDR2 is SNEGSKA (reference sequence). CDR3 length: 14 residues. The CDR3 nucleotides are TGCAGAGGAAGGCACAGGGTATCGAACACTGAAGCTTTCTTT. The encoded protein is CRGRHRVSNTEAFF.

This clonotype has only a few counts. The rearrangement links TRBV24-1 to TRBJ2-1, with TRBD1 matching 10 bases. With 7 bases clipped from V and 2 bases from J, the junction kept 7 bases outside the gene matches. This CDR3 spans 16 amino acids. Germline CDR1 reads KGHDR; CDR2 reads SFDVKD. The CDR3 DNA reads as TGTGCCACCAGCGGGACAGGGGATTGGGCCTACAATGAGCAGTTCTTC. This sequence encodes CATSGTGDWAYNEQFF.

This clonotype was observed a few times. This chain links TRBV6-5 with TRBJ2-1; D may match TRBD1 or TRBD2 (6 bases each). The CDR3 totals 15 residues. Trimming stripped 0 bases from V and 2 bases from J, with 8 bases between. Germline V lookup: CDR1 MNHEY, CDR2 SVGAGI. The CDR3 loop reads CASSYSGGPYNEQFF. The CDR3 DNA reads as TGTGCCAGCAGTTACTCGGGGGGCCCCTACAATGAGCAGTTCTTC.

This clonotype has a handful of counts. J is TRBJ2-5 and V is TRBV20-1; no clear D. CDR1 DFQATT and CDR2 SNEGSKA come from the germline V gene (reference sequence). There are 13 residues in the CDR3. Trimming cost V 0 bases and J 5 bases, with 10 bases left between them. The CDR3 nucleotides are TGCAGTGCTAGAGAGGGGATAGGGGAGACCCAGTACTTC. Residues: CSAREGIGETQYF.

The chain is built from TRBV19 and TRBJ1-1, with D hard to call. CDR3 length equals 13 residues. Germline loops: CDR1 LNHDA, CDR2 SQIVND (reference sequence). The V end was cut by 11 bases, the J end by 3 bases, with 16 bases between. CDR3 bases: TGTGCCGGGGAGGGAGGGAGGGACACTGAAGCTTTCTTT. This sequence encodes CAGEGGRDTEAFF. Based on the CDR3 plus reference TRBV19 and TRBJ1-1, the full variable domain is DGGITQSPKYLFRKEGQNVTLSCEQNLNHDAMYWYRQDPGQGLRLIYYSQIVNDFQKGDIAEGYSVSREKKESFPLTVTSAQKNPTAFYLCAGEGGRDTEAFFGQGTRLTVV.

The chain recombines TRBV12-3 or TRBV12-4 with TRBJ2-5, with a weak D call TRBD2 (5 bases). The CDR3 has 14 residues. The V gene lost 3 bases and the J gene lost 2 bases, with 10 bases spanning the gap. The CDR3 loop is CASSFVALQETQYF. The DNA of the CDR3 is TGTGCCAGCAGTTTCGTAGCGTTACAAGAGACCCAGTACTTC.

This clonotype was seen many times. The chain links TRBV7-2 to TRBJ2-7, with a weak D call TRBD2 (5 bases). The CDR3 has 15 amino acids. CDR1 and CDR2 (germline): SGHTA, FQGNSA. With 3 bases removed from V and 1 base from J, the gap between germline ends came to 13 bases. DNA for the CDR3: TGTGCCAGCAGCTTGGGAGATAGGTGGTCCTACGAGCAGTACTTC. Its translation: CASSLGDRWSYEQYF.

This clonotype was seen more than once but under ten times. This chain uses TRBV6-5 with TRBJ2-7; a weak D match, TRBD1 (8 bases). V gave up 6 bases and J gave up 3 bases, with 15 bases separating them. The CDR3 contains 14 residues. The germline gives CDR1 MNHEY, CDR2 SVGAGI. CDR3 DNA sequence: TGTGCCAGCAGAACAGGGGGGGATAGCTACGAGCAGTACTTC. This translates into CASRTGGDSYEQYF.

This clonotype occurred a few times. The chain links TRBV6-2 or TRBV6-3 to TRBJ1-5, with D hard to call. V lost 2 bases and J lost 7, with 15 bases in between. The CDR3 totals 15 residues. Germline CDR1 reads MNHEY; CDR2 reads SVGEGT. The CDR3 is CASSYLGRVGQPQHF. The CDR3 nucleotides are TGTGCCAGCAGTTACCTCGGACGGGTTGGACAGCCCCAGCATTTT.

This clonotype has more than one count but fewer than ten. This sequence joins TRBV28 and TRBJ1-3; D gene ambiguous. The CDR3 length is 14 residues. The germline V gene has CDR1 MDHEN and CDR2 SYDVKM. V dropped 5 bases and J dropped 4 bases, with 12 bases sitting between them. The CDR3 is CASSPTISGNTIYF. For the CDR3, the DNA is TGTGCCAGCAGTCCGACGATATCAGGAAACACCATATATTTT.

The table lists this clonotype with a few counts. V usage is TRBV12-3 or TRBV12-4 and J usage is TRBJ1-5; D not certain. This CDR3 comprises 12 residues. V lost 6 bases to trimming and J lost 9 bases, with 12 bases between them. CDR3 DNA: TGTGCCAGCAGCCGCGCTACTTCGCCCCAGCATTTT. This sequence encodes CASSRATSPQHF.

This clonotype was recorded a few times. The chain combines TRBV5-5 with TRBJ2-1; TRBD2 aligns across 7 bases. Per germline, CDR1 SGHKS and CDR2 YYEKEE (reference sequence). This CDR3 spans 16 amino acids. V lost 4 bases to trimming and J lost 2 bases; unmatched junction nucleotides: 9. CDR3 residues: CASSLGGTNAYNEQFF. CDR3 sequence (DNA): TGTGCCAGCAGCCTGGGAGGGACTAACGCCTACAATGAGCAGTTCTTC.

In nucleotides, the CDR3 is TGTGCCAGCAGCTTAAAGCGGAGTCTTAACACAGATACGCAGTATTTT. Residues: CASSLKRSLNTDTQYF. V gene TRBV7-3 combines with J gene TRBJ2-3; D perhaps matches TRBD2 (5 bases). CDR1 and CDR2 (germline): SGHTA, FQGTGA. V lost 1 base, J lost 2 bases, and 13 bases lay in between. The CDR3 is 16 residues long.

V gene TRBV5-4 combines with J gene TRBJ1-2; TRBD1 matches 7 bases. V gave up 0 bases and J gave up 3 bases; unmatched junction bases: 8. This CDR3 spans 16 amino acids. Germline V gene lookup returns CDR1 SGHNT and CDR2 YYREEE (reference sequence). CDR3 protein: CASSLDPEGADYGYTF. The CDR3 nucleotides read TGTGCCAGCAGCTTGGACCCGGAGGGGGCTGACTATGGCTACACCTTC.

This clonotype was seen more than once but under ten times. This chain joins TRBV7-6 and TRBJ2-1; D is ambiguous. Looked up from germline, CDR1 is SGHVS and CDR2 is FNYEAQ. V was shortened by 5 bases and J by 0 bases, with 14 bases between the two germline ends. This CDR3 comprises 16 residues. CDR3 sequence (DNA): TGTGCCAGCAGCCCTGGAGTGGTGAGCTCCTACAATGAGCAGTTCTTC. This sequence encodes CASSPGVVSSYNEQFF. The variable domain in full, with the rest retrieved from reference TRBV7-6 and TRBJ2-1, is GAGVSQSPRYKVTKRGQDVALRCDPISGHVSLYWYRQALGQGPEFLTYFNYEAQQDKSGLPNDRFSAERPEGSISTLTIQRTEQRDSAMYRCASSPGVVSSYNEQFFGPGTRLTVL.